The clone carrying this T cell receptor (beta chain) was picked up a small number of times. Its antigen is not identified. This specimen belongs to a study of T cells after yellow fever vaccination. 5'RACE template switching added a universal primer site and UMIs to TCR cDNA. Using its own MiXCR run on the 5' RACE reads, TCRdb lists one record per CDR3 protein. The sample lists 400,000 or so distinct CDR3 sequences, roughly 6.1% seen once, with over 14% in the top ten. Per germline, CDR1 MNHNS and CDR2 SASEGT. The junction had 8 bases not matched to a gene; V was cut back by 6 bases and J by 0 bases. The CDR3 contains 15 residues. Study results and caveats: Re-detected after boosting: most primary clones, around 96% of CD4 and about 90% of CD8. A weaker secondary response peaked on day 5, the primary on day 15. There was a possibility that FACS-sorted repertoires contained abundant clonotypes contaminating from the bulk population.

The material sequenced was PBMCs, taken 5 days after the yellow fever booster vaccination. The chain joins TRBV6-1 to TRBJ2-7; 7 bases map to TRBD1. The sequence was obtained from a man in his thirties or forties who received the YFV17D yellow fever vaccine. CDR3 in amino acids: CASRKSTGSSYEQYF. The CDR3 nucleotides are TGTGCCAGCAGGAAGTCGACAGGGAGCTCCTACGAGCAGTACTTC.